This TCR beta chain came from a study of blood T cell repertoires in COVID-19. Overall study: From the United States, Italy and Spain came samples of acute and convalescent COVID-19. PBMCs, B-cell-depleted T cells, or T cells were the source of the cDNA or gDNA that made up the material.

In the original analysis: Nucleated cell number was recorded as an estimate derived from reference gene primer amplification. The table came from immunoSEQ multiplex PCR; TCRdb's copy has only in-frame clones and leaves some out. The DNA gave D and trimming, while V, J and clone size come from that table. The sample has 45,000 or so clones, about 88% seen once; the top ten hold about 5%. CDR1 is SGHDT, CDR2 YYEEEE, per germline. This CDR3 has 19 amino acids. The V and J ends lost 3 bases and 4 bases, in that order; junction bases with no gene match: 18. The V gene is TRBV5-6, the J gene TRBJ2-2, with 7 bases aligning to TRBD1. The specimen was peripheral blood. This sequence was found in a man aged 35 to 55 with active COVID-19. CDR3 bases: TGTGCCAGCAGCTCACATAAGAACCCACAGGGGATTAGCACCGGGGAGCTGTTTTTT. Protein product: CASSSHKNPQGISTGELFF. Based on the CDR3 plus reference TRBV5-6 and TRBJ2-2, the full variable domain is DAGVTQSPTHLIKTRGQQVTLRCSPKSGHDTVSWYQQALGQGPQFIFQYYEEEERQRGNFPDRFSGHQFPNYSSELNVNALLLGDSALYLCASSSHKNPQGISTGELFFGEGSRLTVL.